These 9 T cell receptor beta chains originate from one sample sequenced in a study of T cells in Graves' hyperthyroidism and ophthalmopathy (dated by TCRdb to the late 2010s). Libraries were prepared through multiplex PCR. Sequenced using an Illumina HiSeq 2000. The TCR beta CDR3 regions were amplified from RNA transcripts. A first-round RT-PCR of the TCR CDR3 used the HTBI primer set with the Qiagen OneStep RT-PCR kit. Using fastp trimming at Q25 and MiXCR clonotype assembly, TCRdb reanalyzed the public sequencing data and kept in-frame beta chains. One record per CDR3 amino acid sequence lists the most common genes and DNA. The sample table lists 300,000 to 450,000 distinct CDR3 sequences, around a sixth of them with a count of one. The ten largest clones represent roughly a sixth of the sample. Sequencing used blood. The source of these receptors is a woman in her thirties or forties with Graves' ophthalmopathy.

This clonotype has at least ten counts. J is TRBJ1-1 and V is TRBV5-1; D is uncertain. Between the trimmed V and J ends, which lost 4 bases and 1 base, there was a span of 20 bases. The CDR3 has 17 amino acids. Germline CDR1 and CDR2: SGHRS and YFSETQ. CDR3 nucleotides: TGCGCCAGCAGCCCTGGATTGTCGGGGAGTGGGAACACTGAAGCTTTCTTT. Translating gives CASSPGLSGSGNTEAFF.

In its sample, this clonotype was seen many times. The rearrangement joins TRBV2 to TRBJ2-7; D is undetermined. V was shortened by 5 bases and J by 5 bases, with 4 bases between the two germline ends. CDR1 is SNHLY, CDR2 FYNNEI, per germline. CDR3 length equals 10 residues. CDR3 residues: CASSHHEQYF. Here the CDR3 DNA reads TGTGCCAGCAGTCACCACGAGCAGTACTTC.

The chain joins TRBV7-2 to TRBJ2-7; TRBD2 aligns across 7 bases. V was pared by 5 bases and J by 3 bases, with 10 bases of the junction left unmatched. The CDR3 sequence is 15 residues long. Germline V gene sequence: CDR1 SGHTA, CDR2 FQGNSA. CDR3 in DNA: TGTGCCAGCAGCCTGGGGGAGGGGCGTTACTACGAGCAGTACTTC. Protein sequence: CASSLGEGRYYEQYF.

This clonotype was recorded a few times. J is TRBJ2-7 and V is TRBV3-1; TRBD2 aligns across 10 bases. Germline loops: CDR1 LGHDT, CDR2 YNNKEL (reference sequence). Trimming took 0 bases from V and 2 from J; bases not matched to a gene: 4. CDR3 length: 16 residues. CDR3 nucleotide sequence: TGTGCCAGCAGCCAAGATCCCCTAGCGGGAGCCTACGAGCAGTACTTC. It encodes CASSQDPLAGAYEQYF.

This clonotype was counted ten times or more. This chain links TRBV6-5 with TRBJ2-5; 12 bases are a match to TRBD1. CDR1 MNHEY and CDR2 SVGAGI come from the germline V gene. Losses at the gene ends were 2 bases for V and 5 bases for J; bases not matched to a gene: 3. This CDR3 is built from 15 residues. The CDR3 DNA reads as TGTGCCAGCAGTTACGGGACAGGGGGCGCGGAGACCCAGTACTTC. This translates into CASSYGTGGAETQYF.

This clonotype appeared many times. The chain carries TRBV19 and TRBJ1-2; tentative D call: TRBD1 (5 bases). The CDR3 covers 14 residues. V was cut by 3 bases and J by 5 bases, with 13 bases left in between. Germline CDR1 and CDR2: LNHDA and SQIVND (reference sequence). The chain's CDR3 is CASSMGLPLYGYTF. The CDR3 DNA reads TGTGCCAGTAGTATGGGACTTCCTCTGTATGGCTACACCTTC.

Concerning this clonotype itself: This may arise from a read error, as a much more abundant clone is one base away. This chain connects TRBV28 to TRBJ2-7; no firm D call. The CDR3 length is 14 residues. The germline gives CDR1 MDHEN, CDR2 SYDVKM. Trimming stripped 7 bases from V and 5 bases from J, with 18 bases between. In nucleotides, the CDR3 is TGTGCCAGCACCACCCCCTACGGCTCGGACGAGCAGTACTTC. It encodes CASTTPYGSDEQYF.

This clonotype was observed at least ten times. The chain has TRBV12-3 or TRBV12-4 and TRBJ2-2; TRBD1 matches at 11 bases. The CDR3 covers 15 residues. V shed 6 bases, J shed 3 bases, and the junction held 3 bases outside the gene matches. The chain's CDR3 is CASSRTGGYTGELFF. The CDR3 bases are TGTGCCAGCAGCCGGACAGGGGGCTACACCGGGGAGCTGTTTTTT.

This clonotype was seen at least ten times. The rearrangement uses TRBV27 and TRBJ2-7, with a weak D call TRBD2 (5 bases). Trimming removed 7 bases at V and 0 bases at J, with 10 bases between. Germline values: CDR1 MNHEY, CDR2 SMNVEV (reference sequence). The length of the CDR3 is 13 residues. CDR3 nucleotide sequence: TGTGCCAGCAAGGAAGGGAGCTCCTACGAGCAGTACTTC. This codes for CASKEGSSYEQYF.